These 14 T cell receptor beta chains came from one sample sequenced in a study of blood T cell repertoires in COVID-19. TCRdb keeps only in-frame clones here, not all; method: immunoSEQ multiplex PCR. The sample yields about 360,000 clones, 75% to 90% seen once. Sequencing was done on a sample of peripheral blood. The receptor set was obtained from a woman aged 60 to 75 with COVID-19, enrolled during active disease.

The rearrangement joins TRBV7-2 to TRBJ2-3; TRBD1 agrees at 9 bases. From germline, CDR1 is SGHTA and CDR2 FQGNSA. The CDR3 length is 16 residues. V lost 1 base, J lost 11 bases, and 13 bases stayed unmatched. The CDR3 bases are TGTGCCAGCAGCTTAGGAGGGGACAGGGCCGTGAGGTTGCAGTATTTT. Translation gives CASSLGGDRAVRLQYF.

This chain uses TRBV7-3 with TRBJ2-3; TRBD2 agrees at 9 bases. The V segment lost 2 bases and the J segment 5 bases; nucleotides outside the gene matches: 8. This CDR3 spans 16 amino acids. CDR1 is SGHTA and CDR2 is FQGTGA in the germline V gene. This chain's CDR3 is CASSLRSSGVRDTQYF. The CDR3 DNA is TGTGCCAGCAGCTTACGCTCTAGCGGGGTCAGAGATACGCAGTATTTT.

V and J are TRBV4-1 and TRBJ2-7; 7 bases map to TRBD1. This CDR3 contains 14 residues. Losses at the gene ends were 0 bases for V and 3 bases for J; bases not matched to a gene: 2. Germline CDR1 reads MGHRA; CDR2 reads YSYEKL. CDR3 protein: CASSQEGTDYEQYF. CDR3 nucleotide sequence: TGCGCCAGCAGCCAAGAAGGGACAGACTACGAGCAGTACTTC.

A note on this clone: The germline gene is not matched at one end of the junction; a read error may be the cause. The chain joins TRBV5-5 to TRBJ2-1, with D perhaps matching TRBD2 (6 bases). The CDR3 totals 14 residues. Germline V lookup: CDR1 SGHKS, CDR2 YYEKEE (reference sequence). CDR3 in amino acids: CASNRDSSYSEQFF. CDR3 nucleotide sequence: TGTGCCAGCAACCGGGACTCTTCCTACAGTGAGCAGTTCTTC.

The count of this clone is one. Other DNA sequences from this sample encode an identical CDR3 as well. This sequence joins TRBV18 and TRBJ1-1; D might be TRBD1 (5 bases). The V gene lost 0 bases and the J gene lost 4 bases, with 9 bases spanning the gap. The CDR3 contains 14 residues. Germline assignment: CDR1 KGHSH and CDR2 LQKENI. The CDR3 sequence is CASSPPGGGTEAFF. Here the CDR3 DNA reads TGTGCCAGCTCACCACCGGGGGGAGGCACTGAAGCTTTCTTT. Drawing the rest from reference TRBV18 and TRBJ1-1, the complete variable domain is NAGVMQNPRHLVRRRGQEARLRCSPMKGHSHVYWYRQLPEEGLKFMVYLQKENIIDESGMPKERFSAEFPKEGPSILRIQQVVRGDSAAYFCASSPPGGGTEAFFGQGTRLTVV.

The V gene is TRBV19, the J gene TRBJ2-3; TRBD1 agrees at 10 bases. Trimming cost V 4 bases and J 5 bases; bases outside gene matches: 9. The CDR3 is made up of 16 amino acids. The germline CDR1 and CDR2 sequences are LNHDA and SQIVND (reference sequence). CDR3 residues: CASSSGTGEWVDTQYF. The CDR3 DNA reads TGTGCCAGTAGTAGCGGGACAGGGGAGTGGGTAGATACGCAGTATTTT.

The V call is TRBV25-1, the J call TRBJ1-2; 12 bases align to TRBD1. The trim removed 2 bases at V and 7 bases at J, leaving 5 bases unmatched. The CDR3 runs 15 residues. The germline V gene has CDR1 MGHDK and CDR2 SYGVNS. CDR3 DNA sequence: TGTGCCAGCAGTGAACCGGGACAGGGGGCTTTTGGCTACACCTTC. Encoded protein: CASSEPGQGAFGYTF.

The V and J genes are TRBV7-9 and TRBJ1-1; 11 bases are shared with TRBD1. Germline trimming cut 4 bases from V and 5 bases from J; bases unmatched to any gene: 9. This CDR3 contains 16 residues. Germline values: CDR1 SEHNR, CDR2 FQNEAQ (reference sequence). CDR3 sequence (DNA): TGTGCCAGCAGCTCTAAGGGACAGGGGGGAGGGACTGAAGCTTTCTTT. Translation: CASSSKGQGGGTEAFF.

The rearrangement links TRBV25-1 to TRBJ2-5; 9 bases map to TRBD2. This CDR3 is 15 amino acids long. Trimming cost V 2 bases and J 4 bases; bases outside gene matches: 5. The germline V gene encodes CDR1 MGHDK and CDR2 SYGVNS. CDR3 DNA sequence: TGTGCCAGCAGTGAAGCCGGACTAGCGCTAGAGACCCAGTACTTC. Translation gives CASSEAGLALETQYF. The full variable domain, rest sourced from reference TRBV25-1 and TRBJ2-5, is EADIYQTPRYLVIGTGKKITLECSQTMGHDKMYWYQQDPGMELHLIHYSYGVNSTEKGDLSSESTVSRIRTEHFPLTLESARPSHTSQYLCASSEAGLALETQYFGPGTRLLVL.

Here the CDR3 reads CASRLAGGGYQETQYF. DNA for the CDR3: TGTGCCAGCAGACTAGCGGGGGGGGGATACCAAGAGACCCAGTACTTC. The genes are TRBV7-2 and TRBJ2-5; 13 nucleotides agree with TRBD2. The length of the CDR3 is 16 residues. CDR1 SGHTA and CDR2 FQGNSA come from the germline V gene. Losses at the gene ends were 6 bases for V and 0 bases for J; bases not matched to a gene: 4.

This chain's CDR3 is CASSLASGQGGEKLFF. The CDR3 region has the DNA TGTGCCAGCAGCTTAGCGTCTGGACAGGGGGGTGAAAAACTGTTTTTT. The chain is built from TRBV7-2 and TRBJ1-4, with TRBD1 matching over 10 bases. This CDR3 contains 16 residues. V lost 0 bases, J lost 7 bases, and 5 bases stayed unmatched. The germline CDR1 and CDR2 sequences are SGHTA and FQGNSA.

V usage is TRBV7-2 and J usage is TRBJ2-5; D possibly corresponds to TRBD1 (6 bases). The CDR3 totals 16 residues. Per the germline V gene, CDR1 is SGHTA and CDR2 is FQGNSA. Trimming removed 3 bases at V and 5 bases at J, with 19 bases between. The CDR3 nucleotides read TGTGCCAGCAGCTTCCGACCGAGAGGACAGTACGAGACCCAGTACTTC. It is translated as CASSFRPRGQYETQYF.

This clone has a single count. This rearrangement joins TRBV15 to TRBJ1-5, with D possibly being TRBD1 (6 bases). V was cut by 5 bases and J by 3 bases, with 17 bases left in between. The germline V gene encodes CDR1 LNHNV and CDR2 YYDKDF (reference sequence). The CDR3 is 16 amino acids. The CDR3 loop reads CATSDPAGDTNQPQHF. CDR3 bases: TGTGCCACCAGCGACCCGGCGGGGGACACCAATCAGCCCCAGCATTTT.

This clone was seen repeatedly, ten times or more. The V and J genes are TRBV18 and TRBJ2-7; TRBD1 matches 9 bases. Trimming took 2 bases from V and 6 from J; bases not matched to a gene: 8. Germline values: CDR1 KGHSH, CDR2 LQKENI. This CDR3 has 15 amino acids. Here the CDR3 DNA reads TGTGCCAGCTCACCAAGGACAGGGGAGCTAGGCGAGCAGTACTTC. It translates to CASSPRTGELGEQYF. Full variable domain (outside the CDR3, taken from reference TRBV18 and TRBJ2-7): NAGVMQNPRHLVRRRGQEARLRCSPMKGHSHVYWYRQLPEEGLKFMVYLQKENIIDESGMPKERFSAEFPKEGPSILRIQQVVRGDSAAYFCASSPRTGELGEQYFGPGTRLTVT.